The 21 T cell receptor beta chains below come from one sample, sequenced in a study of blood T cell repertoires in COVID-19. Profiling relied on immunoSEQ multiplex PCR, and the TCRdb table lists in-frame clones only, not all of them. The sample consists of about 170,000 clones, about four fifths of them appearing once. Sequencing used peripheral blood. The source of these receptors is an elderly woman with acute or convalescent COVID-19.

This clone is a singleton in its sample. This chain links TRBV11-2 with TRBJ2-7; 7 bases line up with TRBD1. Germline-derived CDR1 and CDR2 are SGHAT and FQNNGV. J was trimmed by 13 bases and V by 5 bases; bases with no gene match: 14. This CDR3 is 13 amino acids long. CDR3 in amino acids: CASSGTALGILYF. CDR3 sequence (DNA): TGTGCCAGCAGCGGGACAGCACTAGGCATCCTCTACTTC.

V usage is TRBV7-2 and J usage is TRBJ1-2; D unresolved. The V end lost 3 bases, the J end lost 2 bases, and 7 bases lay between the germline ends. The germline V gene encodes CDR1 SGHTA and CDR2 FQGNSA. The CDR3 covers 13 residues. The CDR3 coding sequence is TGTGCCAGCAGCTTGGGCCGGAACTATGGCTACACCTTC. Its protein is CASSLGRNYGYTF.

This chain connects TRBV30 to TRBJ1-2, with 7 bases identical to TRBD1. Per germline, CDR1 GTSNPN and CDR2 SVGIG (reference sequence). Trimming removed 2 bases from V and 2 bases from J; junction bases left unmatched: 11. This CDR3 is 16 amino acids long. The CDR3: CAWSTPGDRKNYGYTF. CDR3 bases: TGTGCCTGGAGTACCCCAGGGGACAGAAAAAACTATGGCTACACCTTC.

This clone was counted only a few times. The chain uses TRBV19 and TRBJ1-1; D not resolved. The CDR3 totals 13 residues. V was shortened by 5 bases and J by 7 bases, with 14 bases between the two germline ends. CDR1 LNHDA and CDR2 SQIVND come from the germline V gene (reference sequence). The CDR3 loop is CASSPTGRVEAFF. The CDR3 nucleotides read TGTGCCAGTAGTCCTACTGGGAGGGTTGAAGCTTTCTTT.

This clone was detected only once. This chain uses TRBV24-1 with TRBJ2-7; 7 nucleotides match TRBD2. V shed 4 bases, J shed 7 bases, and the junction held 0 bases outside the gene matches. The CDR3 length is 11 residues. Germline assignment: CDR1 KGHDR and CDR2 SFDVKD. CDR3 protein: CATSEGGEQYF. CDR3 coding DNA: TGTGCCACCAGTGAGGGGGGGGAGCAGTACTTC.

The chain is built from TRBV28 and TRBJ1-5; 8 nucleotides align to TRBD1. Per germline, CDR1 MDHEN and CDR2 SYDVKM. V was pared by 2 bases and J by 3 bases, with 3 bases of the junction left unmatched. This CDR3 spans 15 amino acids. CDR3 sequence (DNA): TGTGCCAGCAGTTTAGCGACAGGGGTCAATCAGCCCCAGCATTTT. Residues: CASSLATGVNQPQHF.

The chain couples TRBV10-3 to TRBJ2-1; maybe TRBD1 (6 bases). V was clipped by 7 bases and J by 7 bases, with 17 bases between them. In germline, CDR1 is ENHRY, CDR2 SYGVKD. This CDR3 spans 14 amino acids. DNA of the CDR3: TGTGCCATCATGGACAGTTCATCTAGTAATGAGCAGTTCTTC. Amino acids: CAIMDSSSSNEQFF.

The V gene is TRBV5-8, the J gene TRBJ1-4; D gene unclear. Trimming removed 4 bases at V and 2 bases at J, with 12 bases between. This CDR3 has 15 residues. Germline V CDR1 and CDR2: SGHTS, YDEGEE. The CDR3: CASSPPGRTNEKLFF. CDR3 coding DNA: TGTGCCAGCAGCCCCCCGGGGAGGACTAATGAAAAACTGTTTTTT.

This chain connects TRBV9 to TRBJ1-3; D unresolved. From germline, CDR1 is SGDLS and CDR2 YYNGEE. The CDR3 runs to 14 residues. The ends were cut back, 4 bases at V and 4 bases at J, with 12 bases in the middle. DNA for the CDR3: TGTGCCAGCAGCCCGCGGGTCTTCGGAAACACCATATATTTT. Its protein product is CASSPRVFGNTIYF.

This chain uses TRBV28 with TRBJ2-7; 8 bases fit TRBD1. Per the germline V gene, CDR1 is MDHEN and CDR2 is SYDVKM. With V trimmed by 6 bases and J by 3 bases, 10 bases remained unmatched. The CDR3 length is 15 residues. The CDR3 DNA reads as TGTGCCAGCAGGTCTTCCGGGACAGGACACTACGAGCAGTACTTC. This codes for CASRSSGTGHYEQYF.

The V gene is TRBV11-2, the J gene TRBJ2-7; TRBD1 might be the D (5 bases). V was shortened by 5 bases and J by 2 bases, with 16 bases between the two germline ends. Germline assignment: CDR1 SGHAT and CDR2 FQNNGV. This CDR3 is built from 15 residues. The CDR3: CASSPAGGATYEQYF. The CDR3 DNA reads as TGTGCCAGCAGCCCCGCCGGTGGGGCGACCTACGAGCAGTACTTC.

This chain connects TRBV7-2 to TRBJ1-6; tentatively, D is TRBD1 (6 bases). The CDR3 covers 15 residues. CDR1 is SGHTA and CDR2 is FQGNSA in the germline V gene. The ends were cut back, 5 bases at V and 5 bases at J, with 13 bases in the middle. CDR3 region: CASSPWTADNSPLHF. DNA of the CDR3: TGTGCCAGCAGCCCGTGGACAGCGGATAATTCACCCCTCCACTTT.

The rearrangement uses TRBV3-1 (or the pseudogene TRBV3-2) and TRBJ1-2; possibly TRBD1 for D (6 bases). Germline assignment: CDR1 LGHDT and CDR2 YNNKEL (reference sequence). V gave up 2 bases and J gave up 4 bases, with 8 bases separating them. The CDR3 has 13 residues. In nucleotides, the CDR3 is TGTGCCAGCAGCCAACAGGGGAGCTATGGCTACACCTTC. Translated: CASSQQGSYGYTF.

The J gene is TRBJ2-1, the V gene TRBV30, with D possibly TRBD1 on 5 matching bases. The CDR3 has 13 amino acids. V dropped 0 bases and J dropped 7 bases, with 10 bases sitting between them. Germline V CDR1 and CDR2: GTSNPN, SVGIG (reference sequence). CDR3 nucleotide sequence: TGTGCCTGGAGTGTGGGGCTTTCGAATGAGCAGTTCTTC. The encoded protein is CAWSVGLSNEQFF.

J is TRBJ2-5 and V is TRBV25-1, with D uncertain. Trimming took 3 bases from V and 2 from J, leaving 13 bases between them. Per germline, CDR1 MGHDK and CDR2 SYGVNS. The length of the CDR3 is 15 residues. CDR3 amino acids: CASSEPRGQQETQYF. The CDR3 nucleotides are TGTGCCAGCAGTGAGCCCCGAGGCCAGCAAGAGACCCAGTACTTC.

The chain links TRBV28 to TRBJ1-1; possible D gene TRBD1, 6 bases. From germline, CDR1 is MDHEN and CDR2 SYDVKM. V was pared by 1 base and J by 3 bases, with 12 bases between. The length of the CDR3 is 15 residues. This CDR3 is CASSLFAGAHTEAFF. CDR3 coding DNA: TGTGCCAGCAGTTTATTCGCAGGGGCCCACACTGAAGCTTTCTTT. Full variable domain (outside the CDR3, taken from reference TRBV28 and TRBJ1-1): DVKVTQSSRYLVKRTGEKVFLECVQDMDHENMFWYRQDPGLGLRLIYFSYDVKMKEKGDIPEGYSVSREKKERFSLILESASTNQTSMYLCASSLFAGAHTEAFFGQGTRLTVV.

This clone came up once. The V and J genes are TRBV11-2 and TRBJ2-3; D not certain. Trimming left V 0 bases short and J 5 bases short, with 9 bases between. The CDR3 totals 14 residues. Germline V gives CDR1 SGHAT, CDR2 FQNNGV. The CDR3 region is CASSLDTRKDTQYF. The CDR3 coding sequence is TGTGCCAGCAGCTTAGATACCAGGAAAGATACGCAGTATTTT.

This clone was counted between two and nine times. The chain joins TRBV19 to TRBJ2-7; 9 nucleotides align to TRBD2. The CDR3 contains 15 residues. Germline CDR1 LNHDA, CDR2 SQIVND (reference sequence). V lost 2 bases to trimming and J lost 4 bases; unmatched junction nucleotides: 6. The CDR3 nucleotides read TGTGCCAGTAGTATAATGGCTAGCGGGACATACGAGCAGTACTTC. The encoded protein is CASSIMASGTYEQYF.

The rearrangement links TRBV28 to TRBJ1-2; no clear D. V was pared by 5 bases and J by 9 bases, with 19 bases between. The CDR3 covers 14 residues. The germline CDR1 and CDR2 sequences are MDHEN and SYDVKM. The CDR3 reads CASSRTGDLQRYTF. DNA of the CDR3: TGTGCCAGCAGTCGGACCGGGGATCTTCAGCGCTACACCTTC.

The V gene is TRBV19, the J gene TRBJ2-3; TRBD2 aligns across 8 bases. The CDR3 is made up of 15 amino acids. CDR1 LNHDA and CDR2 SQIVND come from the germline V gene (reference sequence). J was trimmed by 0 bases and V by 1 base; bases with no gene match: 0. CDR3 residues: CASSIAGGSTDTQYF. The CDR3 bases are TGTGCCAGTAGTATAGCGGGGGGGAGCACAGATACGCAGTATTTT. Drawing the rest from reference TRBV19 and TRBJ2-3, the complete variable domain is DGGITQSPKYLFRKEGQNVTLSCEQNLNHDAMYWYRQDPGQGLRLIYYSQIVNDFQKGDIAEGYSVSREKKESFPLTVTSAQKNPTAFYLCASSIAGGSTDTQYFGPGTRLTVL.

This chain connects TRBV30 to TRBJ2-1; possibly TRBD1 for D (6 bases). With 4 bases removed from V and 8 bases from J, the gap between germline ends came to 9 bases. Germline V CDR1 and CDR2: GTSNPN, SVGIG (reference sequence). The CDR3 extends over 11 amino acids. The CDR3 protein is CAWTQGYEQFF. The CDR3 coding sequence is TGTGCCTGGACTCAGGGGTATGAGCAGTTCTTC.